Listed here is a single T cell receptor beta chain. This specimen comes from a study of shared clonotypes between healthy human individuals. After removal of 7 bases from V and 1 base from J, the junction contained 4 bases not matched to a gene. The CDR3 extends over 14 amino acids. From germline, CDR1 is LNHNV and CDR2 YYDKDF (reference sequence). Positively selected for CCR7, the CD45RO-negative cells used as naive CD8 cells excluded terminally differentiated effector memory CD45RA+ cells. The donor cohort consisted entirely of Caucasian adults residing in Nashville, Tennessee. Sequenced by immunoSEQ multiplex PCR; TCRdb stores in-frame clones only, minus some. The sample has about 2.1 million clones; more than 85% are singletons.

The chain employs TRBV15 and TRBJ2-1, with TRBD2 matching 7 bases. The TCR sequence derives from a man aged 18 to 30 in good health. Some clones in this sample may be carry-over from other donors' samples. The sequenced material came from naive CD8+ T cells from PBMCs. The CDR3 is CATTSGTSYNEQFF. The CDR3 DNA follows: TGTGCCACCACGAGCGGGACTTCCTACAATGAGCAGTTCTTC.